Listed below are T cell receptor beta chains from one sample, sequenced in a study of blood T cell repertoires in COVID-19. Profiling relied on immunoSEQ multiplex PCR, and the TCRdb table lists in-frame clones only, not all of them. This sample yields about 290,000 clones, of which about 90% are seen a single time; roughly 10% belongs to the top ten. Sequencing was done on a sample of peripheral blood. All receptors derive from a young woman with COVID-19, enrolled during active disease. Both conserved end residues are trimmed from each CDR3. Clone size is stated in some rows and not others, as once, few, many or a class when expanded.

clone size | V gene | CDR3 protein
- | TRBV27 | ASHRGGLHSNQPQH
- | TRBV19 | ASSSRGTSGEYQETQY
once | TRBV2 | ASSLKIHRDTANIQY
- | TRBV5-4 | ASRAGGPQGPTDTQY
- | TRBV5-1 | ASSFFGGESTEAF
- | TRBV12-3/TRBV12-4 | ASSLGTGPGYT
once | TRBV6-5 | ASSLQGPYNSPLH
- | TRBV5-1 | ASSLGLAGAGNEQF
- | TRBV24-1 | ATSDFGASGEQF
- | TRBV5-1 | ASTHGLGGKRTEAF
- | TRBV6-5 | ASSFVDRGGDYT
- | TRBV19 | ASAQGANTEAF
- | TRBV30 | AWREASPLH
- | TRBV6-1 | ATKKRGDQIVGYT
- | TRBV7-8 | ASSLTLVNVETQY
once | TRBV21-1 | ASSKLRRVRVVTTGELF
once | TRBV5-4 | ASSFGGAGVDTQY
- | TRBV10-1 | ASKGWNTEAF
- | TRBV7-6 | ATPRRNTIY
- | TRBV5-1 | ASSLARGSTEAF
once | TRBV15 | ATSRLRDLSYEQY
once | TRBV6-5 | ALGERNSPLH
once | TRBV30 | AWSVYTPRDTPVREKLF
- | TRBV18 | ASSPQGAKTGELF
once | TRBV5-5 | ASSGGTGFDSPLH
- | TRBV7-6 | ASSQTQIPYEQY
- | TRBV4-1 | ASRQGLAGGPEQF
- | TRBV3-1/TRBV3-2 | ASQKDRFNSPLH
many | TRBV10-2 | ASTSGQSETQY
- | TRBV9 | ASSRDRGQIGQY
- | TRBV6-6 | ASSPTNRGHSNQPQH
- | TRBV19 | ASTPLGDYSNQPQH
- | TRBV11-2 | ASSFPWRGGINNEQF
few | TRBV11-2 | ASSPDRVHIYEQY
- | TRBV28 | ASSQQGNEQF
- | TRBV5-6 | ASSLGDLPTLNEQF
- | TRBV4-1 | ASSHQTYGQRKLSLH
- | TRBV6-2/TRBV6-3 | ASSYPFEGGASVGQETQY
- | TRBV19 | ASSILNYGYT
- | TRBV2 | ASSTTGRNEKLF
- | TRBV5-1 | ASSSVNRPNEAF
- | TRBV27 | ASTGGRFKTQY
- | TRBV7-8 | ASSFGDGELF
few | TRBV7-9 | ASSLGTGGVRSPLH
- | TRBV6-5 | ASDRVDEQY
- | TRBV30 | AWSVHTANQPQH
many | TRBV9 | ASSYSSGTYEQY
- | TRBV5-1 | ASSPGTLHVLT
- | TRBV5-5 | ASSPHAGGWIEAF